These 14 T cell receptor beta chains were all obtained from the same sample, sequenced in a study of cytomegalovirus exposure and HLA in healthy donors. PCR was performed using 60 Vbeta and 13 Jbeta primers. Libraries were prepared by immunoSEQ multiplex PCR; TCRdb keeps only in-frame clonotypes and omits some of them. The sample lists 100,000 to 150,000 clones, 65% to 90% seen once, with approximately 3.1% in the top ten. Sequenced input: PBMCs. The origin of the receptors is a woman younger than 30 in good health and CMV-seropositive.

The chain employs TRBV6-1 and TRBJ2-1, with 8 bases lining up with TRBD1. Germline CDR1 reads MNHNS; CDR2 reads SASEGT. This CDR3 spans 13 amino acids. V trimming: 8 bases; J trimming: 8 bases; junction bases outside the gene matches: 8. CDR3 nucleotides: TGTGCCAGCTTCGGACAGGGTATTCATGAGCAGTTCTTC. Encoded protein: CASFGQGIHEQFF.

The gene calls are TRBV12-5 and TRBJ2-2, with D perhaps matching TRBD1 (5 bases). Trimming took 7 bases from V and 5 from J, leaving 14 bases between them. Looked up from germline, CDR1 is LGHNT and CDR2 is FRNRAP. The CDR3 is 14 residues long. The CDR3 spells CASDAFRDTGELFF. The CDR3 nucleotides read TGTGCTAGTGACGCTTTCAGGGATACCGGGGAGCTGTTTTTT. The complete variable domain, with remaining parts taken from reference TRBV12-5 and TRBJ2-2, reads DARVTQTPRHKVTEMGQEVTMRCQPILGHNTVFWYRQTMMQGLELLAYFRNRAPLDDSGMPKDRFSAEMPDATLATLKIQPSEPRDSAVYFCASDAFRDTGELFFGEGSRLTVL.

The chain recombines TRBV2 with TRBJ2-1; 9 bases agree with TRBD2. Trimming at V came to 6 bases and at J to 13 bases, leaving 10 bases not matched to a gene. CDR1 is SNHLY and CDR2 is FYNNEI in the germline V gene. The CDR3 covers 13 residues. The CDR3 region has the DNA TGTGCCAGCAGCCAACTGGCGGGGGGGCCCCAGTTCTTC. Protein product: CASSQLAGGPQFF.

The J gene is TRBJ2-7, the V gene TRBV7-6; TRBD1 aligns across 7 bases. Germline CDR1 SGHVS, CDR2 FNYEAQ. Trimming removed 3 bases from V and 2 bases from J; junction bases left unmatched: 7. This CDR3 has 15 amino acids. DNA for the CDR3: TGTGCCAGCAGCTTGACGACAGGGATTACCTACGAGCAGTACTTC. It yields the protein CASSLTTGITYEQYF.

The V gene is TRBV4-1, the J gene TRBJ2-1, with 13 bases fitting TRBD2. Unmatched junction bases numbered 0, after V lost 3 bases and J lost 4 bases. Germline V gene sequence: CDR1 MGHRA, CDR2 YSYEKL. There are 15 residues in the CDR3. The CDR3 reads CASSQTSGGYNEQFF. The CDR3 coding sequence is TGCGCCAGCAGCCAGACTAGCGGGGGGTACAATGAGCAGTTCTTC.

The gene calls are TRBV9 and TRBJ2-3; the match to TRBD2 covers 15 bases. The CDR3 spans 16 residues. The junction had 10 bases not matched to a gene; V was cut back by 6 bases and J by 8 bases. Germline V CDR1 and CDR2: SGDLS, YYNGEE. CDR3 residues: CASNLGTSGGTGTQYF. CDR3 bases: TGTGCCAGCAACCTCGGGACTAGCGGGGGGACGGGTACGCAGTATTTT.

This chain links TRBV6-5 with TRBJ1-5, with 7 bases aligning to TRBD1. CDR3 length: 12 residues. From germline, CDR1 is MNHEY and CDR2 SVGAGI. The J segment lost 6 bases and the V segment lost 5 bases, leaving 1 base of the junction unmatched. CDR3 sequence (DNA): TGTGCCAGCAGTGGGACAGCTCAGCCCCAGCATTTT. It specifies CASSGTAQPQHF.

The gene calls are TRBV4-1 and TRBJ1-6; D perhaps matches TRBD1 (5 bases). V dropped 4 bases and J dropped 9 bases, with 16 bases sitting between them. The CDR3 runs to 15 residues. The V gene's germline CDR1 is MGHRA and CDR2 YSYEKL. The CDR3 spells CASSPMPGGSSPLHF. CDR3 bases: TGCGCCAGCAGCCCCATGCCGGGGGGGAGTTCACCCCTCCACTTT.

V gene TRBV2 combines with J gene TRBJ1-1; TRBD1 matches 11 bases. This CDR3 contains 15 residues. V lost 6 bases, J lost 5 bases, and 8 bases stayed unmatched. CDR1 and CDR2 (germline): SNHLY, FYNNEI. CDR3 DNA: TGTGCCAGCAGGCCTGGACAGGGGGCAAGGACTGAAGCTTTCTTT. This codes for CASRPGQGARTEAFF.

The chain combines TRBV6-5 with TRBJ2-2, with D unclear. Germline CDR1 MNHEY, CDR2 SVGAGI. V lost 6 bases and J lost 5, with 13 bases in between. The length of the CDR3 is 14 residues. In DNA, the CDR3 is TGTGCCAGCAGGGGCTTTTCCTTAACCGGGGAGCTGTTTTTT. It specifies CASRGFSLTGELFF.

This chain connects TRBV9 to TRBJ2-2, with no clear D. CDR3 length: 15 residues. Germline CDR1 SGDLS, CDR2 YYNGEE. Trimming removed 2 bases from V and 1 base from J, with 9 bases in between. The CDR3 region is CASSVGQLNTGELFF. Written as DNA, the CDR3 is TGTGCCAGCAGCGTTGGGCAGTTGAACACCGGGGAGCTGTTTTTT.

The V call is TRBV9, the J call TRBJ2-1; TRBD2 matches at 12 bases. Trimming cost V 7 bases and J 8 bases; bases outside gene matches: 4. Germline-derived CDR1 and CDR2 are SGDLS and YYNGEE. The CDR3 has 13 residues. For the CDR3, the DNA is TGTGCCAGCTCTAGCGGGGGGGCTTATGAGCAGTTCTTC. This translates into CASSSGGAYEQFF.

The CDR3 is CASSGDNTYEQYF. CDR3 DNA: TGTGCCAGCTCGGGGGACAATACCTACGAGCAGTACTTC. The chain employs TRBV18 and TRBJ2-7, with a possible D match to TRBD1 (6 bases). This CDR3 region has 13 residues. The V end lost 6 bases, the J end lost 2 bases, and 11 bases lay between the germline ends. Germline V CDR1 and CDR2: KGHSH, LQKENI.

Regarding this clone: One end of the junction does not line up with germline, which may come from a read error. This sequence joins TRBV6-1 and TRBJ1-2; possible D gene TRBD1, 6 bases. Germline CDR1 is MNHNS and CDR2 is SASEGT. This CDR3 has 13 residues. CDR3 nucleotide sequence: TGTGCCGGAACGCCTGGACAGTTCTATGACTACACCTTC. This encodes CAGTPGQFYDYTF.